The clone carrying this T cell receptor beta chain was recorded at least ten times. The ends were cut back, 3 bases at V and 7 bases at J, with 13 bases in the middle. Germline V gene data show CDR1 as SEHNR and CDR2 as FQNEAQ (reference sequence). The CDR3 extends over 14 amino acids. This specimen comes from a study of T-cell reconstitution after alpha-beta-depleted transplantation in children. The TCRbeta library was prepared with unique molecular identifiers. TCRdb ran MiXCR on the PCR reads and lists one entry per CDR3 protein. The table records 150,000 to 250,000 distinct CDR3 sequences, approximately 14% of them present only once.

The chain couples TRBV7-9 to TRBJ2-1; D is possibly TRBD2 (5 bases). This TCR was sampled from a human donor who donated a stem cell graft to a child with acute lymphoblastic leukemia. The sequences come from PBMCs from the stem cell graft donor, collected from the stem cell graft. In DNA, the CDR3 is TGTGCCAGCAGCTTTGGCGAGTCGGGGAATGAGCAGTTCTTC. This encodes CASSFGESGNEQFF. Using reference TRBV7-9 and TRBJ2-1 for the parts outside the CDR3, the full variable domain is DTGVSQNPRHKITKRGQNVTFRCDPISEHNRLYWYRQTLGQGPEFLTYFQNEAQLEKSRLLSDRFSAERPKGSFSTLEIQRTEQGDSAMYLCASSFGESGNEQFFGPGTRLTVL.